The present entry profiles one TCR beta chain with its context. Looked up from germline, CDR1 is KGHDR and CDR2 is SFDVKD. V dropped 0 bases and J dropped 3; count of bases not matched to a gene: 6. The CDR3 has 18 residues. This sample was taken from a study of blood T cell repertoires in COVID-19. About the research overall: COVID-19 samples, acute and convalescent, were from the United States, Italy and Spain. PBMCs, B-cell-depleted T cells, or T cells provided the cDNA or gDNA that made up the material.

Authors' methods: From reference gene primer amplification, estimates of nucleated cell counts were derived. The table came from immunoSEQ multiplex PCR; TCRdb's copy has only in-frame clones and leaves some out. The V and J calls and clone size come from that table; D and trimming were worked out from the DNA. The table lists some 100,000 clones, around 90% of them singletons. Sequencing was done on a sample of peripheral blood. The TCR originated in a woman aged 70 to 79 with acute or convalescent COVID-19. The rearrangement joins TRBV24-1 to TRBJ2-3; TRBD2 agrees at 12 bases. CDR3 sequence (DNA): TGTGCCACCAGTGATTTGCCTAGCGGGGGGGCGAAAACAGATACGCAGTATTTT. Amino acid sequence: CATSDLPSGGAKTDTQYF.